The source of this TCR beta chain is a study of CD8+ T cells in alopecia areata. About this clone: Its specificity is not known. Other DNA sequences within the sample encode an identical CDR3.

The treatment denotes: oral pan-JAK inhibitor, 5-10 mg twice daily. Trimming stripped 0 bases from V and 0 bases from J, with 6 bases between. The CDR3 has 14 amino acids. CDR1 SGHRS and CDR2 YFSETQ come from the germline V gene. Following RNA extraction, reverse transcription yielded cDNA that acted as the sequencing template. The data were produced by immunoSEQ multiplex PCR, yet TCRdb's version contains in-frame clones alone and is incomplete. Among about 180,000 clones listed, around 58% were seen once. Study results and limitations: Many expanded lesional clones stayed in scalp and blood while on tofacitinib.

Here the sequenced sample was CD4+ T cells sorted from blood, taken at approximately week 56, from a patient treated with tofacitinib. The clonotype originates from a human donor with alopecia areata. The V call is TRBV5-1, the J call TRBJ1-1; D might be TRBD1 (5 bases). This CDR3 is CASSLDRLNTEAFF. The CDR3, as DNA: TGCGCCAGCAGCTTGGACAGGCTGAACACTGAAGCTTTCTTT.